This note documents a single T cell receptor (beta chain) sequence. Its recognized antigen is unknown. Reading from cysteine to phenylalanine, the CDR3 counts 14 amino acids. No nucleotide data were recorded. The germline V gene encodes CDR1 GTSNPN and CDR2 SVGIG (reference sequence). From each donor, an approximately 2.5 ml peripheral blood sample was collected into PAXgene tubes and kept at -80 degrees C. Total RNA was isolated from whole blood with the PAXgene blood miRNA kit on an automated QIAcube, without T cell sorting. Peripheral blood from monozygotic twin pairs who were concordant or discordant for inflammatory bowel disease underwent deep TCRalpha and TCRbeta repertoire profiling using unique molecular barcoding. Smoking habits were recorded for all twin pairs, with individuals classified as current, former or never smokers. These data belong to a study of monozygotic twins with inflammatory bowel disease (dated by TCRdb to the late 2010s). Study-wide context: In total, approximately 28 monozygotic twin pairs made up the full study: 19 Danish pairs, all IBD-discordant, plus nine German pairs, of which four were IBD-concordant and five were IBD-discordant. Within discordant pairs, disease-associated traits were sought mainly by comparing IBD patients with their genetically identical healthy co-twins. Each individual had, on average, about 151 000 unique TCRalpha sequences and 181 000 unique TCRbeta sequences available for analysis. Study-wide conclusions, independent of this receptor: Fewer clonotypes were shared with other individuals by IBD patients than by healthy twins, most markedly in patients showing signs of disease activity. Background noise and inter-individual variability may have been introduced into the repertoires by the differing immunosuppressive treatments among patients. TCRbeta repertoire diversity, by inverse Simpson index, was decreased in IBD patients compared with their healthy co-twins. The analysis was unable to tell different T cell subtypes apart. No single strong signal or clonotype linked to IBD turned up in the results, so the idea that one exists was not supported. Repertoire similarity did not differ between concordant and discordant twins, possibly due to limited statistical power.

The library was made by 5' RACE. Preparation of each TCR library used roughly 3.5 ug of total RNA. For each sample, cDNA synthesis was carried out in eight separate reactions using SMARTScribe reverse transcriptase. During cDNA synthesis, template switching was used to introduce unique molecular identifiers that contained a 6-nucleotide sample barcode. Amplification of TCRalpha and TCRbeta cDNA involved two nested PCRs of approximately 16 and 10 cycles, and each PCR was followed by bead purification. Before amplification, cDNA was treated with uracil DNA-glycosylase and purified using the QIAquick PCR purification kit. The second PCR added Illumina TruSeq-compatible adapters along with sample-specific barcodes. TapeStation and Qubit were used to check library quality and concentration, and around 5 ng of each library went into the pool. Sequencing of pooled libraries was carried out on an Illumina HiSeq2500 single-index Rapid Run using 2 x 100 bp reads and custom sequencing primers. The authors' analysis ran thus. MiGEC version 1.2.6 was used for UMI-based consensus assembly, which corrected PCR and sequencing errors. MiXCR version 2.1.1 was used to carry out V(D)J alignment, clonotype assembly and CDR3 extraction. Normalisation of gene usage, clonotype sharing and MAIT/NKT TCR abundance was achieved by analysing the top 1000, 10 000 and 20 000 clonotypes per sample. Diversity was computed as the inverse Simpson index with the vegan R package after downsampling to 27 000 UMIs. Paired Mann-Whitney U tests were applied to discordant twin pairs, with Benjamini-Hochberg correction for multiple testing. The reads went through TCRdb reprocessing, and each CDR3 protein sequence gets one entry with no DNA. TCRdb's processing, not the authors' own work, is the source of the V and J calls. The table for this sample records 400,000 to 500,000 distinct CDR3 sequences. Approximately 2.3% of the sample goes to the ten largest clones.

Sequenced material: blood. The origin of this receptor is a human donor with ulcerative colitis or Crohn's disease, or a healthy co-twin of an affected twin (not recorded which). The V and J segments used are TRBV30 and TRBJ1-2. The CDR3 sequence is CAWSVRAGKEGYTF. The CDR3, completed at both ends by the reference TRBV30 and TRBJ1-2 genes, gives the full variable domain SQTIHQWPATLVQPVGSPLSLECTVEGTSNPNLYWYRQAAGRGLQLLFYSVGIGQISSEVPQNLSASRPQDRQFILSSKKLLLSDSGFYLCAWSVRAGKEGYTFGSGTRLTVV.